This is a list of T cell receptor beta chains from one sample in a study of blood T cells in healthy people across ages. TCRdb reprocessed the 5' RACE reads via MiXCR and lists one record per CDR3 protein. The sample has about 730,000 distinct CDR3 sequences, approximately 43% seen once; the top ten hold 20% to 25%. Material: blood. All receptors come from a woman aged 60-75 years in good health. CDR3s include the opening cysteine and the closing phenylalanine or tryptophan. The D gene is left open where the match is weak. Size is omitted from some rows. Given values are once, few, many or a class for expanded clones.

abundance	j_gene	d_gene	v_gene	len	CDR3aa	CDR3nt
once	TRBJ2-3	-	TRBV6-5	13	CASSKGFKDTQYF	TGTGCCAGCAGTAAGGGGTTCAAGGATACGCAGTATTTT
-	TRBJ2-5	TRBD2	TRBV12-3/TRBV12-4	14	CASTGGLGGETQYF	TGTGCCAGCACCGGCGGGTTGGGGGGGGAGACCCAGTACTTC
few	TRBJ2-3	TRBD2	TRBV20-1	15	CSARTSGGTTDTQYF	TGCAGTGCTAGGACTAGCGGGGGGACCACAGATACGCAGTATTTT
few	TRBJ2-7	-	TRBV20-1	12	CSANTKHYEQYF	TGCAGTGCCAACACCAAGCACTACGAGCAGTACTTC
few	TRBJ2-4	TRBD2	TRBV12-3/TRBV12-4	16	CASSPGLAGGTNIQYF	TGTGCCAGCAGTCCTGGACTAGCGGGAGGGACAAACATTCAGTACTTC
many	TRBJ2-7	-	TRBV11-2	14	CASSLARGAYEQYF	TGTGCCAGCAGCTTAGCTCGCGGGGCTTACGAGCAGTACTTC
once	TRBJ2-5	TRBD2	TRBV4-3	15	CASSQGLAGTWGQYF	TGCGCCAGCAGCCAAGGACTAGCGGGTACCTGGGGGCAGTACTTC
-	TRBJ2-1	-	TRBV6-2/TRBV6-3	14	CASSYEGSGNEQFF	TGTGCCAGCAGTTACGAGGGGTCGGGCAATGAGCAGTTCTTC
few	TRBJ1-4	-	TRBV5-1	14	CASSLDSAALKLFF	TGCGCCAGCAGCTTGGACAGCGCCGCCCTAAAACTGTTTTTT
few	TRBJ1-2	TRBD1	TRBV20-1	14	CSAGTGTFNYGYTF	TGCAGTGCCGGGACAGGGACCTTTAACTATGGCTACACCTTC
-	TRBJ2-5	TRBD2	TRBV13	15	CASSSRLANQETQYF	TGTGCCAGCAGCTCGCGACTAGCGAATCAAGAGACCCAGTACTTC
-	TRBJ2-1	TRBD2	TRBV4-1	16	CASSPRSGGADNEQFF	TGCGCCAGCAGCCCTAGAAGCGGGGGGGCCGATAATGAGCAGTTCTTC
many	TRBJ2-1	-	TRBV6-5	12	CASSYLGGEQFF	TGTGCCAGCAGTTACCTCGGGGGTGAGCAGTTCTTC
-	TRBJ2-1	-	TRBV7-9	15	CASSLAGGGSNEQFF	TGTGCCAGCAGCTTAGCGGGAGGGGGGTCGAATGAGCAGTTCTTC
-	TRBJ2-7	-	TRBV11-2	15	CASSGSGGVTYEQYF	TGTGCCAGCAGCGGTAGCGGAGGCGTAACCTACGAGCAGTACTTC
-	TRBJ1-4	-	TRBV7-9	14	CASRGWARDEKLFF	TGTGCCAGCAGGGGATGGGCCCGAGATGAAAAACTGTTTTTT
-	TRBJ2-1	-	TRBV9	19	CASSVEGFRGTGGYNEQFF	TGTGCCAGCAGCGTAGAAGGCTTTCGTGGGACTGGGGGCTACAATGAGCAGTTCTTC
many	TRBJ1-2	-	TRBV15	14	CATSGDTSNYGYTF	TGTGCCACCAGCGGTGACACCTCTAACTATGGCTACACCTTC
-	TRBJ1-5	-	TRBV12-3/TRBV12-4	14	CASSLEVSDQPQHF	TGTGCCAGCAGTTTAGAAGTCAGCGATCAGCCCCAGCATTTT
few	TRBJ2-3	-	TRBV20-1	13	CSATVYWADTQYF	TGCAGTGCCACAGTGTATTGGGCAGATACGCAGTATTTT